These T cell receptor beta chains were read from a single sample in a study of T cells in Graves' hyperthyroidism and ophthalmopathy. Via MiXCR, TCRdb re-called the multiplex PCR reads, giving one row per CDR3 protein. Of 200,000 to 300,000 distinct CDR3 sequences listed, around 26% are singletons. The material sequenced was blood. Receptors originate from a middle-aged woman with Graves' ophthalmopathy. CDR3s include the opening cysteine and the closing phenylalanine or tryptophan. The D gene is left open where the match is weak. Size tells how often a clone was seen (once, few, many) or the class of an expanded clone, and some rows leave it out.

D gene	V gene	J gene	clone size	CDR3 protein	CDR3 DNA
TRBD2	TRBV20-1	TRBJ2-7	many	CSAPGRGYEQYF	TGCAGTGCCCCTGGGCGGGGGTACGAGCAGTACTTC
.	TRBV28	TRBJ1-2	few	CASMVWIGREYGYIF	TGTGCCAGCATGGTTTGGATAGGGCGGGAGTATGGCTACATCTTC
.	TRBV6-1	TRBJ1-5	.	CASSEEQGSQPQPF	TGTGCCAGCAGTGAAGAGCAGGGGAGTCAGCCCCAGCCTTTT
TRBD2	TRBV3-1	TRBJ2-2	.	CASIQAAGGPGGELFF	TGTGCCAGCATCCAAGCGGCGGGAGGGCCCGGCGGGGAGCTGTTTTTT
.	TRBV19	TRBJ1-1	many	CASYRGGRVTEAFF	TGTGCCAGCTACCGAGGGGGAAGAGTCACTGAAGCTTTCTTT
.	TRBV2	TRBJ2-5	.	CASQVEETQYF	TGTGCCAGTCAAGTAGAAGAGACCCAGTACTTC
.	TRBV2	TRBJ2-1	many	CASSVYNEQFF	TGTGCCAGCAGTGTTTACAATGAGCAGTTCTTC
TRBD1	TRBV28	TRBJ1-2	many	CASSLLLAWTGYFYGYTF	TGTGCCAGCAGTTTACTCCTCGCCTGGACAGGGTATTTCTATGGCTACACCTTC
TRBD1	TRBV30	TRBJ2-7	.	CAWSPGQGKKYEQYF	TGTGCCTGGAGTCCAGGACAGGGTAAGAAATACGAGCAGTACTTC
.	TRBV2	TRBJ1-2	many	CASSEALRGRANYGYTF	TGTGCCAGCAGTGAAGCGCTTAGGGGGAGGGCTAACTATGGCTACACCTTC
.	TRBV7-2	TRBJ1-5	many	CASSPGLRSNQPQHF	TGTGCCAGCAGCCCAGGGCTTAGGAGCAATCAGCCCCAGCATTTT
.	TRBV4-1	TRBJ1-5	many	CASSQDWGQVNQPQHF	TGCGCCAGCAGCCAAGATTGGGGGCAGGTCAATCAGCCCCAGCATTTT
TRBD1	TRBV19	TRBJ1-2	.	CASRGQLNYGYTF	TGTGCCAGTAGGGGACAGCTTAACTATGGCTACACCTTC
TRBD1	TRBV7-8	TRBJ1-1	.	CASRRTGGAFF	TGTGCCAGCAGGAGAACAGGGGGAGCTTTCTTT
.	TRBV7-3	TRBJ2-7	.	CASSFRAGDTYEQYF	TGTGCCAGCAGCTTTAGGGCAGGGGATACCTACGAGCAGTACTTC
TRBD2	TRBV5-5	TRBJ2-5	few	CASSLVRALARWETQYF	TGTGCCAGCAGCTTGGTCCGCGCACTAGCGCGTTGGGAGACCCAGTACTTC
TRBD1	TRBV3-1	TRBJ1-3	many	CASSPTTGLGNTIYF	TGTGCCAGCAGCCCTACGACAGGGCTCGGAAACACCATATATTTT
TRBD1	TRBV28	TRBJ1-1	.	CASKKQGVLTEAFF	TGTGCCAGCAAGAAACAGGGGGTTCTTACTGAAGCTTTCTTT
.	TRBV2	TRBJ1-1	many	CASSASGFTEAFF	TGTGCCAGCAGTGCGTCCGGTTTCACTGAAGCTTTCTTT
.	TRBV10-3	TRBJ2-5	.	CAISESGTQYF	TGTGCCATCAGTGAGTCTGGGACCCAGTACTTC
.	TRBV12-3/TRBV12-4	TRBJ2-5	.	CASRSEDTGQETQYF	TGTGCCAGCAGATCCGAAGACACGGGACAAGAGACCCAGTACTTC
TRBD2	TRBV27	TRBJ2-7	many	CASSLREGYEQYF	TGTGCCAGCAGTTTGCGGGAGGGGTACGAGCAGTACTTC
TRBD2	TRBV7-6	TRBJ2-5	few	CASSWGGGAKTQYF	TGTGCCAGCAGCTGGGGGGGGGGTGCAAAGACCCAGTACTTC